A selection of T cell receptor beta chains follows, all from one sample in a study of control samples from healthy donors and cancer patients. Using immunoSEQ multiplex PCR, the repertoire was profiled, and TCRdb retains in-frame clones only, with some absent. This table has around 100,000 clones, 88% appearing once. Material for sequencing was blood. The receptors here all came from a woman aged 65 to 85 in good health. Both conserved end residues are part of each CDR3. Each record gives: CDR3 DNA, CDR3 protein, CDR3 length, J gene, clone size, V gene, D gene. D genes are given only for firm matches. The size field is filled for only some rows; it gives once, few, many or a size class.

DNA: TGTGCCAGCAGTTTATCACGGCTACATACGCAGTATTTT
CDR3: CASSLSRLHTQYF
length: 13
J: TRBJ2-3
size: NA
V: TRBV27
D: NA

DNA: TGTGCCAGCAGCTTAGAACGCGGTACATCCTACGAGCAGTACTTC
CDR3: CASSLERGTSYEQYF
length: 15
J: TRBJ2-7
size: NA
V: TRBV11-2
D: NA

DNA: TGTGCCAGCAGTGAAGCGCGGGGGTATCAGCCCCAGCATTTT
CDR3: CASSEARGYQPQHF
length: 14
J: TRBJ1-5
size: NA
V: TRBV6-1
D: NA

DNA: TGTGCCAGCACCTCGCCACAGACGGACGAGCAGTACTTC
CDR3: CASTSPQTDEQYF
length: 13
J: TRBJ2-7
size: NA
V: TRBV5-4
D: NA

DNA: TGTGCCAGCAGCGTAGAATTAGCCGCCTCTTACAATGAGCAGTTCTTC
CDR3: CASSVELAASYNEQFF
length: 16
J: TRBJ2-1
size: few
V: TRBV9
D: NA

DNA: TGTGCCAGCAGCTTTGGGGGATGGGAGACCCAGTACTTC
CDR3: CASSFGGWETQYF
length: 13
J: TRBJ2-5
size: NA
V: TRBV5-6
D: NA

DNA: TGTGCCAGCAGGCTTACTCAGGACAGGTTCAACGAGCAGTACTTC
CDR3: CASRLTQDRFNEQYF
length: 15
J: TRBJ2-7
size: NA
V: TRBV2
D: TRBD1

DNA: TGTGCCAGCAGTTCATTGGGTGAGCAGTTCTTC
CDR3: CASSSLGEQFF
length: 11
J: TRBJ2-1
size: NA
V: TRBV3-1/TRBV3-2
D: NA

DNA: TGTGCCATCAGTGCCAACAGAGATGGCTACACCTTC
CDR3: CAISANRDGYTF
length: 12
J: TRBJ1-2
size: NA
V: TRBV10-3
D: NA

DNA: TGTGCCAGCTCACCACCGAGCAGCCGACGTTCTAACTATGGCTACACCTTC
CDR3: CASSPPSSRRSNYGYTF
length: 17
J: TRBJ1-2
size: NA
V: TRBV18
D: NA

DNA: TGTGCCAGCAGCCGGGACAGGGACACTGAAGCTTTCTTT
CDR3: CASSRDRDTEAFF
length: 13
J: TRBJ1-1
size: NA
V: TRBV6-6
D: TRBD1

DNA: TGCAGCGTTGCGGCTGCCGATGGCTACACCTTC
CDR3: CSVAAADGYTF
length: 11
J: TRBJ1-2
size: NA
V: TRBV29-1
D: NA

DNA: TGTGCCAGCCACCTATTGGGGGCCAAAAATGAAGCTTTCTTT
CDR3: CASHLLGAKNEAFF
length: 14
J: TRBJ1-1
size: few
V: TRBV19
D: NA

DNA: TGTGCCAGCAGCGTAGTATCCTCAGCGAACACCGGGGAGCTGTTTTTT
CDR3: CASSVVSSANTGELFF
length: 16
J: TRBJ2-2
size: NA
V: TRBV9
D: NA

DNA: TGCAGCGTTTCCGGGACCTCAAAGAGCGAGCAGTACTTC
CDR3: CSVSGTSKSEQYF
length: 13
J: TRBJ2-7
size: NA
V: TRBV29-1
D: NA

DNA: TGTGCCAGCTCACCAGAACAGATGAACACTGAAGCTTTCTTT
CDR3: CASSPEQMNTEAFF
length: 14
J: TRBJ1-1
size: once
V: TRBV18
D: NA

DNA: TGTGCCAGCAGCTTGGGAACGCCGGAGAGGGAGACCCAGTACTTC
CDR3: CASSLGTPERETQYF
length: 15
J: TRBJ2-5
size: NA
V: TRBV5-4
D: NA

DNA: TGTGCCAGCGACGAACTTGGGGGTACGCAGTATTTT
CDR3: CASDELGGTQYF
length: 12
J: TRBJ2-3
size: NA
V: TRBV12-3/TRBV12-4
D: NA

DNA: TGTGCCAGCAGCCAAGGACAGGGGATCTCCTACGAGCAGTACTTC
CDR3: CASSQGQGISYEQYF
length: 15
J: TRBJ2-7
size: few
V: TRBV9
D: TRBD1

DNA: TGCGCCAGCAGCCCCCAGGGGGGAAGGACCGGGGAGCTGTTTTTT
CDR3: CASSPQGGRTGELFF
length: 15
J: TRBJ2-2
size: NA
V: TRBV5-1
D: NA

DNA: TGTGCCAGCAGCGCGACCGGGGCCTATCCCGGGGAGCTGTTTTTT
CDR3: CASSATGAYPGELFF
length: 15
J: TRBJ2-2
size: few
V: TRBV9
D: NA

DNA: TGCGCCAGCAGCCCGCCTACTAGACCAGATACGCAGTATTTT
CDR3: CASSPPTRPDTQYF
length: 14
J: TRBJ2-3
size: NA
V: TRBV5-1
D: NA

DNA: TGTGCCAGCAGTTACTCGGACAGGAACTATGGCTACACCTTC
CDR3: CASSYSDRNYGYTF
length: 14
J: TRBJ1-2
size: NA
V: TRBV6-6
D: TRBD1

DNA: TGTGCCAGCAGCTTAGGAGCCATGTCGACAGATACGCAGTATTTT
CDR3: CASSLGAMSTDTQYF
length: 15
J: TRBJ2-3
size: NA
V: TRBV7-3
D: NA

DNA: TGTGCCAGCAGCCAAGCGCCGTCGGGTTCTGGCTACACCTTC
CDR3: CASSQAPSGSGYTF
length: 14
J: TRBJ1-2
size: NA
V: TRBV3-1/TRBV3-2
D: NA

DNA: TGTGCCAGCAGTTACTCAGGGGACCGGGATCAGCCCCAGCATTTT
CDR3: CASSYSGDRDQPQHF
length: 15
J: TRBJ1-5
size: NA
V: TRBV6-6
D: NA

DNA: TGCGCCAGCAGCCAAGGGCCCGGGACTAACCATCAGCCCCAGCATTTT
CDR3: CASSQGPGTNHQPQHF
length: 16
J: TRBJ1-5
size: NA
V: TRBV4-1
D: NA

DNA: TGTGCCAGCTTCTCAGCTGGAAACACCATATATTTT
CDR3: CASFSAGNTIYF
length: 12
J: TRBJ1-3
size: NA
V: TRBV6-5
D: NA

DNA: TGTGCCTGGAGCCTCTCCGTGGGAATGGAAGCTTTCTTT
CDR3: CAWSLSVGMEAFF
length: 13
J: TRBJ1-1
size: NA
V: TRBV30
D: NA

DNA: TGTGCCAGTAGTAGTCAGGGCCTCTATGGCTACACCTTC
CDR3: CASSSQGLYGYTF
length: 13
J: TRBJ1-2
size: NA
V: TRBV19
D: NA

DNA: TGCGCCAGCAGCCGAGGAGGGACAGATTCACCCCTCCACTTT
CDR3: CASSRGGTDSPLHF
length: 14
J: TRBJ1-6
size: NA
V: TRBV5-1
D: TRBD1

DNA: TGCGCCAGCAGCTTGGGGGCAGTAAGTGGTGGAAACACCATATATTTT
CDR3: CASSLGAVSGGNTIYF
length: 16
J: TRBJ1-3
size: NA
V: TRBV5-1
D: NA

DNA: TGTGCCAGCAGCCAAATACTCGGGGGAGGGTGGGAGACCCAGTACTTC
CDR3: CASSQILGGGWETQYF
length: 16
J: TRBJ2-5
size: NA
V: TRBV3-1/TRBV3-2
D: TRBD2

DNA: TGTGCCAGCAGCTTAATGGGCGGGCCAGATACGCAGTATTTT
CDR3: CASSLMGGPDTQYF
length: 14
J: TRBJ2-3
size: NA
V: TRBV7-9
D: NA

DNA: TGCGCCAGCAGCTCCGAGGGTTCTGGAAACACCATATATTTT
CDR3: CASSSEGSGNTIYF
length: 14
J: TRBJ1-3
size: NA
V: TRBV5-1
D: NA

DNA: TGTGCCAGCAGCGGACAGGGCTGGGAAAAACTGTTTTTT
CDR3: CASSGQGWEKLFF
length: 13
J: TRBJ1-4
size: few
V: TRBV7-2
D: TRBD1

DNA: TGTGCCAGCAGCGTAGCTTCGGGGGGGATGGATACGCAGTATTTT
CDR3: CASSVASGGMDTQYF
length: 15
J: TRBJ2-3
size: NA
V: TRBV9
D: TRBD2

DNA: TGTGCCAGCTACGACAGGGACGGAGGTCATGGCTACACCTTC
CDR3: CASYDRDGGHGYTF
length: 14
J: TRBJ1-2
size: NA
V: TRBV19
D: TRBD1

DNA: TGTGCCAGCAGTTACTCGAGACTGGACCTGCTAGCGGGGGGCTACAATGAGCAGTTCTTC
CDR3: CASSYSRLDLLAGGYNEQFF
length: 20
J: TRBJ2-1
size: NA
V: TRBV6-2/TRBV6-3
D: TRBD2

DNA: TGTGCCAGCAGCCCATGGACAGGGGACACTGAAGCTTTCTTT
CDR3: CASSPWTGDTEAFF
length: 14
J: TRBJ1-1
size: NA
V: TRBV7-2
D: TRBD1

DNA: TGTGCCAGCAGCTTCCGACCGGACGCTGAAGCTTTCTTT
CDR3: CASSFRPDAEAFF
length: 13
J: TRBJ1-1
size: few
V: TRBV7-9
D: NA

DNA: TGTGCCAGTAGTAAGGGCCGGGGAGATACTGAAGCTTTCTTT
CDR3: CASSKGRGDTEAFF
length: 14
J: TRBJ1-1
size: NA
V: TRBV19
D: NA

DNA: TGTGCCAGCAGCCCTACCGGGACAGGGCTCGACCCATCCTACTTC
CDR3: CASSPTGTGLDPSYF
length: 15
J: TRBJ2-5
size: NA
V: TRBV11-2
D: TRBD1

DNA: TGTGCCAGCAGTCTCTACAATGAGCAGTTCTTC
CDR3: CASSLYNEQFF
length: 11
J: TRBJ2-1
size: NA
V: TRBV2
D: NA

DNA: TGTGCCAGCAGTGTGCCGAGAGGACAGGGGTTAATTAATGAGCAGTTCTTC
CDR3: CASSVPRGQGLINEQFF
length: 17
J: TRBJ2-1
size: NA
V: TRBV2
D: TRBD1

DNA: TGTGCCAGTAACGACTATAATTCACCCCTCCACTTT
CDR3: CASNDYNSPLHF
length: 12
J: TRBJ1-6
size: NA
V: TRBV19
D: NA

DNA: TGCGCCAGCAATCGCGAGACAGTCGAAGAGACCCAGTACTTC
CDR3: CASNRETVEETQYF
length: 14
J: TRBJ2-5
size: NA
V: TRBV10-2
D: NA

DNA: TGTGCCACCAGTGACCCCGAGACTAGCGGATACAATGAGCAGTTCTTC
CDR3: CATSDPETSGYNEQFF
length: 16
J: TRBJ2-1
size: few
V: TRBV24-1
D: TRBD2

DNA: TGTGCCAGCAGCTTAATACAGGGTGGCACCGGGGAGCTGTTTTTT
CDR3: CASSLIQGGTGELFF
length: 15
J: TRBJ2-2
size: NA
V: TRBV7-6
D: NA

DNA: TGTGCCAGCAGCCTGCCGAGGGGCAATACCGGGGAGCTGTTTTTT
CDR3: CASSLPRGNTGELFF
length: 15
J: TRBJ2-2
size: NA
V: TRBV7-8
D: NA

DNA: TGCGCCAGCAGCCAATCGGACACTACCTACAATGAGCAGTTCTTC
CDR3: CASSQSDTTYNEQFF
length: 15
J: TRBJ2-1
size: NA
V: TRBV4-3
D: NA

DNA: TGTGCCAGCAGTTCAATGGCGGTTAACAATGAGCAGTTCTTC
CDR3: CASSSMAVNNEQFF
length: 14
J: TRBJ2-1
size: NA
V: TRBV6-2/TRBV6-3
D: NA

DNA: TGTGCCAGCAGTTACCCCACCGGCTACACCTTC
CDR3: CASSYPTGYTF
length: 11
J: TRBJ1-2
size: NA
V: TRBV6-2/TRBV6-3
D: NA

DNA: TGTGCCAGCAGCCCCCCCGGCGGTACCCACTCTGGAAACACCATATATTTT
CDR3: CASSPPGGTHSGNTIYF
length: 17
J: TRBJ1-3
size: NA
V: TRBV7-9
D: NA

DNA: TGTGCCAGCAGTTCCTCCCTGGGTCCCTACGAGCAGTACTTC
CDR3: CASSSSLGPYEQYF
length: 14
J: TRBJ2-7
size: NA
V: TRBV27
D: NA

DNA: TGTGCCAGCAGCTCTCGGTTGGAAGCTAACTATGGCTACACCTTC
CDR3: CASSSRLEANYGYTF
length: 15
J: TRBJ1-2
size: once
V: TRBV11-2
D: NA

DNA: TGTGCCACCAGCAGAGATCTCGCCCAGGGTGCACAGCATTTT
CDR3: CATSRDLAQGAQHF
length: 14
J: TRBJ1-5
size: once
V: TRBV15
D: NA